This T cell receptor (beta chain) was identified during a study of CD8 T cells in Susac syndrome. V trimming: 1 base; J trimming: 3 bases; junction bases outside the gene matches: 6. Germline V CDR1 and CDR2: SGHRS, YFSETQ. There are 16 residues in the CDR3. Random hexamers served to reverse transcribe roughly 0.5 to 1 ug RNA. Multiplex immunoSEQ PCR targeted 54 Vbeta and 13 Jbeta TCR beta segments. TCRdb passed the immunoSEQ multiplex PCR reads through MiXCR, listing each CDR3 protein once. This table holds 100,000 to 150,000 distinct CDR3 sequences, about 93% found once. Source material: CD4+ T cells from PBMCs. This clonotype was obtained from a human donor in good health. The chain is built from TRBV5-1 and TRBJ1-4; TRBD1 matches at 7 bases. In DNA form, the CDR3 reads TGCGCCAGCAGCTTGTTCGACAGGGCGGCTAATGAAAAACTGTTTTTT. This encodes CASSLFDRAANEKLFF.